This TCR beta chain was captured by sequencing in a study of cytomegalovirus exposure and HLA in healthy donors. Overall study findings and caveats: A later analysis associated under 20,000 TCR beta sequences with HLA alleles at a 0.05 false discovery rate.

Germline V CDR1 and CDR2: LGHNA, YNFKEQ. The CDR3 runs to 12 residues. Trimming cost V 4 bases and J 5 bases; bases outside gene matches: 1. As to this clone: Its antigen is still unknown.

In the PCR, 60 Vbeta and 13 Jbeta primers were used. TCRdb's copy holds only in-frame clones and misses some; the assay was immunoSEQ multiplex PCR. The data hold about 160,000 clones, with around 80% observed a single time. The sequenced material came from PBMCs. The genes are TRBV4-2 and TRBJ1-1, with TRBD1 matching over 7 bases. This sequence originates from a man aged 35 to 55 in good health and CMV-seronegative. The CDR3 nucleotides read TGTGCCAGCAGCCTGACAGGGACTGAAGCTTTCTTT. It yields the protein CASSLTGTEAFF.